This entry features one T cell receptor beta chain sequence. This specimen belongs to a study of T cells in Graves' hyperthyroidism and ophthalmopathy. Germline V lookup: CDR1 PRHDT, CDR2 FYEKMQ (reference sequence). The CDR3 sequence is 13 residues long. The V gene lost 7 bases and the J gene lost 6 bases, with 15 bases spanning the gap. The CDR3 regions of TCR beta were amplified from RNA transcripts. The HTBI primer set drove a first-round RT-PCR of the TCR CDR3. A single record per CDR3 protein comes from TCRdb applying MiXCR to the multiplex PCR reads. The sample includes under 350,000 distinct CDR3 sequences, roughly 13% of them seen just once.

The source of this sequence is a woman aged 40 to 50 with Graves' ophthalmopathy. The sequenced sample consisted of blood. The chain couples TRBV13 to TRBJ1-2, with no clear D. The CDR3 reads CASTPGPTHGYTF. The CDR3 DNA sequence: TGTGCCAGCACCCCGGGCCCGACCCATGGCTACACCTTC.